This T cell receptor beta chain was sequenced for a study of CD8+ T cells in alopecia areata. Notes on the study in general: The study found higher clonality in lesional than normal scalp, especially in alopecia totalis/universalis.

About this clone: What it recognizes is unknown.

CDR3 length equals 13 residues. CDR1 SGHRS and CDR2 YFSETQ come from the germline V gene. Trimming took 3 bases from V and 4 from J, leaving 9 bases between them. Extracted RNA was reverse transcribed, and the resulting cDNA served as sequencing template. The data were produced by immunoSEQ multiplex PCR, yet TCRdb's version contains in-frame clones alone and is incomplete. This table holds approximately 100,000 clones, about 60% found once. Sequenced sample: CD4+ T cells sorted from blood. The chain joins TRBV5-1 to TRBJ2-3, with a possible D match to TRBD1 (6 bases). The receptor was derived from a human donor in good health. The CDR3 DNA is TGCGCCAGCAGCTCACAGGGTTCAGATACGCAGTATTTT. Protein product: CASSSQGSDTQYF. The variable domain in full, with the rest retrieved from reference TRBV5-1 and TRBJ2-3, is KAGVTQTPRYLIKTRGQQVTLSCSPISGHRSVSWYQQTPGQGLQFLFEYFSETQRNKGNFPGRFSGRQFSNSRSEMNVSTLELGDSALYLCASSSQGSDTQYFGPGTRLTVL.